Listed here is a single T cell receptor (beta chain). Time point of the sample: newly diagnosed GD, antithyroid drugs for less than 3 months. Scientists built the TCR library using RNA that was extracted from PBMCs. V shed 5 bases, J shed 9 bases, and the junction held 4 bases outside the gene matches. Germline CDR1 reads SGHTA; CDR2 reads FQGTGA. The CDR3 extends over 13 amino acids. The sample originates from a study of regulatory T cells in long-lasting Graves disease. Arm-PCR of CDR3 regions and iRepertoire HTBI primers were used to build TCR beta libraries. TCRdb re-derived calls from the multiplex PCR reads in MiXCR, one entry per CDR3 protein. This table has about 400,000 distinct CDR3 sequences, approximately 15% appearing once. The same data also contributed to another study, on T cells in Graves' hyperthyroidism and ophthalmopathy. That study reports: Blood also contained most expanded thyroid clonotypes above 0.001.

This clonotype was sampled from a middle-aged woman with Graves disease. The J gene is TRBJ2-2, the V gene TRBV7-3, with 9 bases aligning to TRBD2. The specimen was peripheral blood mononuclear cells (PBMCs), collected at new diagnosis, from a patient treated with antithyroid drugs. DNA for the CDR3: TGTGCCAGCAGCATTAGCGGGAGCAGGGAGCTGTTTTTT. Residues: CASSISGSRELFF. The whole variable domain, filled in from reference TRBV7-3 and TRBJ2-2, reads GAGVSQTPSNKVTEKGKYVELRCDPISGHTALYWYRQSLGQGPEFLIYFQGTGAADDSGLPNDRFFAVRPEGSVSTLKIQRTERGDSAVYLCASSISGSRELFFGEGSRLTVL.